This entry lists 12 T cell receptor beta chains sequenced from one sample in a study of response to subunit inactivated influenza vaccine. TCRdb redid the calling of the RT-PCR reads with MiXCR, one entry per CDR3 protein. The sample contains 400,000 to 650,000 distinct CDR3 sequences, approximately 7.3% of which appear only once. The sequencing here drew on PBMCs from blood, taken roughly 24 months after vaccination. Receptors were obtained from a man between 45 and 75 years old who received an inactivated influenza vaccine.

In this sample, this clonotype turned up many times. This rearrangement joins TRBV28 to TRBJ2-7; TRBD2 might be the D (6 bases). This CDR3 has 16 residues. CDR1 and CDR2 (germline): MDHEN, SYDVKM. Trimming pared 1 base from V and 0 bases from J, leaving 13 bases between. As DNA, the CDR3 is TGTGCCAGCAGTTTATACCTGGGGGGAAGCTCCTACGAGCAGTACTTC. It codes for CASSLYLGGSSYEQYF.

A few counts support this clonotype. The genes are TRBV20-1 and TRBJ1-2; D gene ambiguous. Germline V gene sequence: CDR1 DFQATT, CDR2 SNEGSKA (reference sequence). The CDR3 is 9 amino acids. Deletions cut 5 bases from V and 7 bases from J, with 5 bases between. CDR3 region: CSALVGYTF. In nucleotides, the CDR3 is TGCAGTGCTCTAGTTGGCTACACCTTC.

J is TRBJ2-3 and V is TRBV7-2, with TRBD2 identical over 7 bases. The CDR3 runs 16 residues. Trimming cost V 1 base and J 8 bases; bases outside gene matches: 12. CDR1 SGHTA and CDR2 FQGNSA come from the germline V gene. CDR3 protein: CASSLVWGGGYGTQYF. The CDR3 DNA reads TGTGCCAGCAGCTTAGTTTGGGGCGGGGGTTACGGTACGCAGTATTTT.

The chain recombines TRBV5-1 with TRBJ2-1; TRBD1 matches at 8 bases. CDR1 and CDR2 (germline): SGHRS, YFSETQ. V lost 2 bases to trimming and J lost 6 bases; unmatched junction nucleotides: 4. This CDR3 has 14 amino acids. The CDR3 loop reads CASSLPGTGNEQFF. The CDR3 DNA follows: TGCGCCAGCAGCTTACCCGGGACAGGCAATGAGCAGTTCTTC.

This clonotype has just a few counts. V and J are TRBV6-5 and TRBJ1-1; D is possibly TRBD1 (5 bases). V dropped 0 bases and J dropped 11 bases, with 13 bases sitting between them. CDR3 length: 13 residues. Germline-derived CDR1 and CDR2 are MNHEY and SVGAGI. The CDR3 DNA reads TGTGCCAGCAGTTACTCGGGGGACCGAGGGGCTTTCTTT. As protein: CASSYSGDRGAFF.

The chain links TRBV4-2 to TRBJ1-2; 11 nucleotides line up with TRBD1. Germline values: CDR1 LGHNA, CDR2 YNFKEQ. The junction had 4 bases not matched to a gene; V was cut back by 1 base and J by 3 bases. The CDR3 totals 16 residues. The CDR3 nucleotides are TGTGCCAGCAGCCAAGTGGGGACAGGGGGAGACTATGGCTACACCTTC. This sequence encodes CASSQVGTGGDYGYTF.

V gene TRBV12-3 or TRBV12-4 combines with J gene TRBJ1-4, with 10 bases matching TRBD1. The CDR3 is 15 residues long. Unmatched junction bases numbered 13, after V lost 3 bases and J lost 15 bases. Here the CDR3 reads CASSFRGQGKDWLFF. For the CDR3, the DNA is TGTGCCAGCAGTTTCCGGGGACAGGGGAAAGATTGGTTGTTTTTT.

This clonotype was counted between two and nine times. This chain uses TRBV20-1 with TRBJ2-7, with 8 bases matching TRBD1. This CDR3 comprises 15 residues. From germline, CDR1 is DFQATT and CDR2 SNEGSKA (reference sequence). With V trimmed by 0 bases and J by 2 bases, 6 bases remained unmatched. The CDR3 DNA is TGCAGTGCTAGAGATCCACAGGGGGGAACCTACGAGCAGTACTTC. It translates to CSARDPQGGTYEQYF.

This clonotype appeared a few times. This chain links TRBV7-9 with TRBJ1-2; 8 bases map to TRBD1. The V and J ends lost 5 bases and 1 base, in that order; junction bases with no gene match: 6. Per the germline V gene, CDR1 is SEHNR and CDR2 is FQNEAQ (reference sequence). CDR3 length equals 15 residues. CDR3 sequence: CASSQPDRGNYGYTF. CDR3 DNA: TGTGCCAGCAGCCAACCCGACAGGGGTAACTATGGCTACACCTTC.

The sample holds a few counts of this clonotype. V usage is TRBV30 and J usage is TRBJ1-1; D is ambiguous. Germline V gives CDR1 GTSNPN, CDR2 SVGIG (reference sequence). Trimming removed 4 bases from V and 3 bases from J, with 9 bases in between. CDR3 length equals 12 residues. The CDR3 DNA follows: TGTGCCTGGATCCGGACCTACACTGAAGCTTTCTTT. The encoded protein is CAWIRTYTEAFF.

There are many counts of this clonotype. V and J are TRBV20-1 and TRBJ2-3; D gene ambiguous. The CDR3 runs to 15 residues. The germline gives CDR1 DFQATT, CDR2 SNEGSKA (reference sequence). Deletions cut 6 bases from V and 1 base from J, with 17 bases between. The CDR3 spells CSAPVGGRRTDTQYF. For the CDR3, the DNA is TGCAGTGCCCCCGTCGGTGGCAGGCGCACAGATACGCAGTATTTT.

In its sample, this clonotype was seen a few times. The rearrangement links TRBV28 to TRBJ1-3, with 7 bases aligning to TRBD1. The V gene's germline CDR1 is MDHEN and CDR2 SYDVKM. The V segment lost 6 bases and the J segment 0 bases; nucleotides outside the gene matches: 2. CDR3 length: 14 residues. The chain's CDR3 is CASRSGGSGNTIYF. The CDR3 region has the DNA TGTGCCAGCAGATCAGGGGGCTCTGGAAACACCATATATTTT.